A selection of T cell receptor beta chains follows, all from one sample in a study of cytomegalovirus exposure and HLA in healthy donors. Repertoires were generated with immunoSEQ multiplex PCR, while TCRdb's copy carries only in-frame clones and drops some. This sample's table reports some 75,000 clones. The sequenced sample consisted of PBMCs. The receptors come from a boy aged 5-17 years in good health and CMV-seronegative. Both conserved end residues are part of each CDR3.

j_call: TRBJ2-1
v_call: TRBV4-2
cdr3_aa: CASSQDGGTSGRAYEQFF

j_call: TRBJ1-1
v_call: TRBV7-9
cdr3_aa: CASSLDLGGNTEAFF

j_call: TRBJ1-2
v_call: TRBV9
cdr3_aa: CASSVGADYGYTF

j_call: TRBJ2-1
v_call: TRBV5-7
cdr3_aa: CASSFGTSGRPPSYNEQFF

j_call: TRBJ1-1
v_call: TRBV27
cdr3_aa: CASSPDYLGQGNTEAFF

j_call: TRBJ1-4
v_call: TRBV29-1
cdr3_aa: CSVEKRGEEEKLFF

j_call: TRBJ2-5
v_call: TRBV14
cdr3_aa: CASSRTTSGQETQYF

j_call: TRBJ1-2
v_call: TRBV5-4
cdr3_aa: CASSSDIYGYTF

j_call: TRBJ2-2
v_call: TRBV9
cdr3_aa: CASSLGGETGELFF

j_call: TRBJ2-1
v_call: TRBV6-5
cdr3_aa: CASRERPSSYNEQFF

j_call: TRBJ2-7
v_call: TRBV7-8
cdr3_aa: CASTRTGQGVPLSYEQYF

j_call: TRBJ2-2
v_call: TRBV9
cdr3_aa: CASSARGDTGELFF

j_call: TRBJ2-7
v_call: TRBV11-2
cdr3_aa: CASSRPGQGFYEQYF

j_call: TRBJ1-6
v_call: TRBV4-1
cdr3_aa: CASRTGRSYNSPLHF

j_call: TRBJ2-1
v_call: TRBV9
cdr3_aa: CASSVEVGGGRTSDNEQFF

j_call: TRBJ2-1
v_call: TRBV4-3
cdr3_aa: CASSQTRRLSSYNEQFF

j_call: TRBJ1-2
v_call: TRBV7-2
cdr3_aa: CASSLVDRIGGYGYTF

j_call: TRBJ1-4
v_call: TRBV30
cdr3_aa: CAWSVRAGGNEKLFF

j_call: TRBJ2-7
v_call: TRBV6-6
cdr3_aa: CASSYSGVGYEQYF

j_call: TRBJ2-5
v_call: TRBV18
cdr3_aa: CASSPTATQETQYF

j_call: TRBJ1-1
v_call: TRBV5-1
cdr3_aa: CASSFGDRVRTEAFF

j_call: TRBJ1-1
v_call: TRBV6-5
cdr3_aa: CASTPPGGRAFF

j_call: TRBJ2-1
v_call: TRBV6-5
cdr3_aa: CASSRGTYNEQFF

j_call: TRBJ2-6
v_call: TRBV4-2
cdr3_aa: CASSQESGTGANVLTF

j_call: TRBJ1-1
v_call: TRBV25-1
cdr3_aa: CASSEGQGDTEAFF

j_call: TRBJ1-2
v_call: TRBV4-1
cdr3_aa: CASRDRQLNYGYTF

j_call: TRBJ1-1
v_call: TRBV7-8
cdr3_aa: CASSLRDRGTEAFF

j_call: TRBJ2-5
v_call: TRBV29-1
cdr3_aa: CSVGQENQYF

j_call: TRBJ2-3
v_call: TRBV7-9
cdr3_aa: CASRSRGPDTQYF

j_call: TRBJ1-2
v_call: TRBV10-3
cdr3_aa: CAISSREDRVSNGYTF

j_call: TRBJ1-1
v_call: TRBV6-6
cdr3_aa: CASSPTGNTEAFF

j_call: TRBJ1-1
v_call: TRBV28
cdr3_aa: CASFNWNTEAFF

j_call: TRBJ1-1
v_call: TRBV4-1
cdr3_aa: CASSLMFVPGGAMNTEAFF

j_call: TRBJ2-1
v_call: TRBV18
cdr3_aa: CASSLDRTSGDNEQFF

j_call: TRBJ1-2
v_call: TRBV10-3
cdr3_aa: CAIIANPGQIYGYTF

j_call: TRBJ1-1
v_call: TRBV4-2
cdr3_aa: CASTTGENTEAFF

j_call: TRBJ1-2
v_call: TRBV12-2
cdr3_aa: CASRLRRVFDGYTF

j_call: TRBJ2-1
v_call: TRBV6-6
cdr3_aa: CASSTLAGGDNEQFF

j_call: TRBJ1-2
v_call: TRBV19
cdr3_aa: CASRGTGGASGYTF

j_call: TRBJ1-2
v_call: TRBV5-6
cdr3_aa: CASSSPAGGYGYTF

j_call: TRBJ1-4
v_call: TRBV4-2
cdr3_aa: CASSQSTTNEKLFF

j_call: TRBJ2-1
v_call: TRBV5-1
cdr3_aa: CASSYNSGAIQEQFF

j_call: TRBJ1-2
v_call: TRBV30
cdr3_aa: CAWSVGVGGYTF

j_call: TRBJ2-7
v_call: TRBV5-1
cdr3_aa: CASSEWDKVGDEQYF

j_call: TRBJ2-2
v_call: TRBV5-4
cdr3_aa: CASSDRAGGAGELFF

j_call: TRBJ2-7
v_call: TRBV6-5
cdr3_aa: CASSRGGSYEQYF

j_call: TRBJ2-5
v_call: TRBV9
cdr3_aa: CASSVGLAGGETQYF

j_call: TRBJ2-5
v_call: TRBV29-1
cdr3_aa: CSVMTSGRKTQYF